The 2 T cell receptor beta chains in this list originate from one sample, sequenced in a study of cytomegalovirus exposure and HLA in healthy donors. PCR was performed using 60 Vbeta and 13 Jbeta primers. Method: immunoSEQ multiplex PCR; TCRdb's copy keeps in-frame clones and lacks some. The table lists under 200,000 clones, about three quarters of them singletons. The specimen was PBMCs. The receptors stem from a female donor in good health and CMV-seronegative.

The rearrangement links TRBV6-9 to TRBJ2-3, with TRBD2 matching 14 bases. The J segment lost 1 base and the V segment lost 7 bases, leaving 7 bases of the junction unmatched. CDR1 MNHGY and CDR2 SVAAGI come from the germline V gene. This CDR3 region has 17 residues. In DNA form, the CDR3 reads TGTGCCAGCAATGCGACTAGCGGGAGGGCCGGCACAGATACGCAGTATTTT. It specifies CASNATSGRAGTDTQYF.

The chain joins TRBV5-1 to TRBJ1-4, with a possible D match to TRBD1 (6 bases). This CDR3 contains 15 residues. The germline V gene encodes CDR1 SGHRS and CDR2 YFSETQ. Between the trimmed V and J ends, which lost 4 bases and 5 bases, there was a span of 15 bases. The CDR3 nucleotides read TGCGCCAGCAGCCCACAGGGACGGATAAATGAAAAACTGTTTTTT. This encodes CASSPQGRINEKLFF.